Given below is one T cell receptor beta chain in context. This sample is drawn from a study of blood T cell repertoires in COVID-19. Study-wide context: From T cells, B-cell-depleted T cells, or PBMCs came the material, which was cDNA or gDNA.

Measured with immunoSEQ multiplex PCR; TCRdb has only the in-frame clones, and not every one. Of approximately 100,000 clones in the sample, under 90% were seen once. The germline V gene has CDR1 SNHLY and CDR2 FYNNEI. The V end was cut by 0 bases, the J end by 4 bases, with 9 bases between. CDR3 length equals 14 residues. The receptor was isolated from a woman between 55 and 75 years old with acute or convalescent COVID-19. The sample was peripheral blood. The chain recombines TRBV2 with TRBJ1-2, with D perhaps TRBD1 (6 bases). The CDR3 region is CASSEAQGSYGYTF. The CDR3 nucleotides are TGTGCCAGCAGTGAAGCACAGGGCAGCTATGGCTACACCTTC. Complete variable domain (other parts from reference TRBV2 and TRBJ1-2): EPEVTQTPSHQVTQMGQEVILRCVPISNHLYFYWYRQILGQKVEFLVSFYNNEISEKSEIFDDQFSVERPDGSNFTLKIRSTKLEDSAMYFCASSEAQGSYGYTFGSGTRLTVV.